A single sample is the source of the 30 T cell receptor beta chains below, sequenced in a study of cytomegalovirus exposure and HLA in healthy donors. PCR used 60 Vbeta primers and 13 Jbeta primers. This table comes from immunoSEQ multiplex PCR, and its TCRdb copy is limited to in-frame clones, with some not included. The data show 45,000 to 70,000 clones, roughly 80% seen once. Sequenced sample: PBMCs. These receptors came from a man aged 25 to 40 in good health and CMV-seronegative.

The chain employs TRBV6-6 and TRBJ1-3; maybe TRBD1 (5 bases). Germline V gene data show CDR1 as MNHNY and CDR2 as SVGAGI (reference sequence). CDR3 length: 13 residues. Trimming shortened V by 5 bases and J by 0 bases, and 5 bases separated the two germline ends. The CDR3 bases are TGTGCCAGCAGTCAGGGCTCTGGAAACACCATATATTTT. Protein: CASSQGSGNTIYF.

As DNA, the CDR3 is TGTGCCAGCAGCTCGGGACAGCCGCCTTGCGAGCAGTACTTC. As protein: CASSSGQPPCEQYF. The chain couples TRBV28 to TRBJ2-7, with TRBD1 matching 7 bases. The CDR3 loop spans 14 amino acids. J was trimmed by 6 bases and V by 6 bases; bases with no gene match: 11. Germline V gene sequence: CDR1 MDHEN, CDR2 SYDVKM. Combining the CDR3 with reference TRBV28 and TRBJ2-7 gives the whole variable domain DVKVTQSSRYLVKRTGEKVFLECVQDMDHENMFWYRQDPGLGLRLIYFSYDVKMKEKGDIPEGYSVSREKKERFSLILESASTNQTSMYLCASSSGQPPCEQYFGPGTRLTVT.

The CDR3 bases are TGTGCCAGCAGCCAAGAGGGGACAGGGGGCTTCTATGGCTACACCTTC. Translated, it gives CASSQEGTGGFYGYTF. The V call is TRBV4-2, the J call TRBJ1-2; 12 bases are a match to TRBD1. V lost 0 bases and J lost 4; bases outside the gene matches: 3. The CDR3 contains 16 residues. Germline-derived CDR1 and CDR2 are LGHNA and YNFKEQ.

J is TRBJ2-3 and V is TRBV29-1, with 12 bases lining up with TRBD2. CDR1 and CDR2 (germline): SQVTM, ANQGSEA. This CDR3 region has 16 residues. The V and J ends lost 6 bases and 3 bases, in that order; junction bases with no gene match: 10. For the CDR3, the DNA is TGCAGCGTAGCCGGGACTAGCGGGCAAAGTACAGATACGCAGTATTTT. This encodes CSVAGTSGQSTDTQYF.

The V call is TRBV19, the J call TRBJ2-2; 8 bases map to TRBD1. The CDR3 has 16 amino acids. In germline, CDR1 is LNHDA, CDR2 SQIVND (reference sequence). The J segment lost 5 bases and the V segment lost 5 bases, leaving 10 bases of the junction unmatched. The CDR3 nucleotides read TGTGCCAGTAGTTCGCCAGGGGGCGCGGGGACCGGGGAGCTGTTTTTT. This gives the protein CASSSPGGAGTGELFF. Combining the CDR3 with reference TRBV19 and TRBJ2-2 gives the whole variable domain DGGITQSPKYLFRKEGQNVTLSCEQNLNHDAMYWYRQDPGQGLRLIYYSQIVNDFQKGDIAEGYSVSREKKESFPLTVTSAQKNPTAFYLCASSSPGGAGTGELFFGEGSRLTVL.

The rearrangement uses TRBV4-2 and TRBJ2-3, with D possibly TRBD2 on 6 matching bases. V dropped 1 base and J dropped 1 base, with 15 bases sitting between them. The CDR3 totals 17 residues. Germline V CDR1 and CDR2: LGHNA, YNFKEQ. The CDR3 DNA follows: TGTGCCAGCAGCCAAGTCGGCGGCGCGGGACGCACAGATACGCAGTATTTT. Its translation is CASSQVGGAGRTDTQYF.

The gene calls are TRBV5-1 and TRBJ2-1; D ambiguous. Trimming took off 1 base at V and 7 bases at J, with 6 bases between the two ends. Germline assignment: CDR1 SGHRS and CDR2 YFSETQ. This CDR3 region has 12 residues. CDR3 sequence (DNA): TGCGCCAGCAGCTTGACCCGGAATGAGCAGTTCTTC. Translating it yields CASSLTRNEQFF.

This rearrangement joins TRBV4-1 to TRBJ2-7; no clear D. The CDR3 sequence is 12 residues long. Trimming pared 1 base from V and 7 bases from J, leaving 8 bases between. Per the germline V gene, CDR1 is MGHRA and CDR2 is YSYEKL. The DNA of the CDR3 is TGCGCCAGCAGCCAAGTTCTCGGGGAGCAGTACTTC. It codes for CASSQVLGEQYF.

V and J are TRBV5-1 and TRBJ2-5, with TRBD1 identical over 7 bases. With 5 bases clipped from V and 5 bases from J, the junction kept 9 bases outside the gene matches. The germline CDR1 and CDR2 sequences are SGHRS and YFSETQ. The CDR3 length is 14 residues. The CDR3 nucleotides read TGCGCCAGCAGGCCCCAGGGGGAGAGGGAGACCCAGTACTTC. Protein: CASRPQGERETQYF.

V is TRBV6-5 and J is TRBJ2-2; 13 bases agree with TRBD2. The CDR3 consists of 15 residues. The germline gives CDR1 MNHEY, CDR2 SVGAGI. V was clipped by 6 bases and J by 3 bases; unmatched bases: 1. The CDR3 protein is CASRGLAGDTGELFF. The CDR3 nucleotides read TGTGCCAGCAGAGGACTAGCGGGGGACACCGGGGAGCTGTTTTTT.

CDR3 sequence reads: CASSPISGGKNGEQYF. The CDR3 bases are TGTGCCAGCTCACCAATTAGCGGGGGGAAGAATGGCGAGCAGTACTTC. The gene calls are TRBV18 and TRBJ2-7; 10 bases align to TRBD2. CDR1 is KGHSH, CDR2 LQKENI, per germline. V lost 2 bases to trimming and J lost 6 bases; unmatched junction nucleotides: 10. The CDR3 consists of 16 residues.

The genes are TRBV14 and TRBJ2-7; the match to TRBD1 covers 9 bases. Germline trimming cut 10 bases from V and 7 bases from J; bases unmatched to any gene: 8. The CDR3 length is 12 residues. Germline V gene data show CDR1 as SGHDN and CDR2 as FVKESK. The CDR3 DNA is TGTGCCACGGGACAGGGAAAAGGAGAGCAGTACTTC. This encodes CATGQGKGEQYF.

The chain has TRBV6-5 and TRBJ2-6, with a tentative D call TRBD1 (6 bases). This CDR3 has 15 residues. Per the germline V gene, CDR1 is MNHEY and CDR2 is SVGAGI. V dropped 6 bases and J dropped 0 bases, with 9 bases sitting between them. Written as DNA, the CDR3 is TGTGCCAGCAGGCAACAGGGCTCTGGGGCCAACGTCCTGACTTTC. This gives the protein CASRQQGSGANVLTF.

The chain joins TRBV4-1 to TRBJ2-4; D may be TRBD1 (5 bases). The CDR3 is 16 residues long. Germline loops: CDR1 MGHRA, CDR2 YSYEKL. V lost 3 bases to trimming and J lost 1 base, with 13 bases between them. The CDR3 reads CASSHRDSLAKNIQYF. The CDR3 region has the DNA TGCGCCAGCAGCCACCGAGACAGTTTGGCCAAAAACATTCAGTACTTC.

This clone was observed once. This chain connects TRBV27 to TRBJ2-7, with TRBD1 matching 8 bases. Germline values: CDR1 MNHEY, CDR2 SMNVEV (reference sequence). The CDR3 runs to 13 residues. V dropped 2 bases and J dropped 3; count of bases not matched to a gene: 0. The CDR3 loop reads CASSLGTGYEQYF. The CDR3 region has the DNA TGTGCCAGCAGTTTAGGGACAGGCTACGAGCAGTACTTC.

The CDR3 DNA reads as TGCGCCAGCAGCTTCAAAGGAGTGGAGACCCAGTACTTC. As protein: CASSFKGVETQYF. The rearrangement joins TRBV5-1 to TRBJ2-5, with D uncertain. V was pared by 2 bases and J by 5 bases, with 10 bases between. CDR3 length: 13 residues. The V gene's germline CDR1 is SGHRS and CDR2 YFSETQ.

The CDR3 region is CASSQVGTAEETQYF. The CDR3 coding sequence is TGCGCCAGCAGCCAAGTCGGGACAGCTGAAGAGACCCAGTACTTC. The rearrangement uses TRBV4-3 and TRBJ2-5, with 7 bases aligning to TRBD1. Germline V gene sequence: CDR1 LGHNA, CDR2 YSLEER. V gave up 1 base and J gave up 3 bases; unmatched junction bases: 5. This CDR3 comprises 15 residues.

The chain has TRBV4-2 and TRBJ2-7; possible D gene TRBD1, 6 bases. CDR1 LGHNA and CDR2 YNFKEQ come from the germline V gene. CDR3 size: 17 residues. Between the trimmed V and J ends, which lost 0 bases and 4 bases, there was a span of 19 bases. CDR3 DNA sequence: TGTGCCAGCAGCCAAGATCGAAGGAACAGGGTAGCTTACGAGCAGTACTTC. Its protein product is CASSQDRRNRVAYEQYF.

The V gene is TRBV19, the J gene TRBJ2-7; 13 bases fit TRBD2. CDR3 length: 17 amino acids. The V gene end was trimmed by 3 bases and the J gene end by 5 bases; junction bases not matched to a gene: 10. CDR1 and CDR2 (germline): LNHDA, SQIVND (reference sequence). As DNA, the CDR3 is TGTGCCAGTAGTATGGGCCCTGGGACTAGCGGGGATGACGAGCAGTACTTC. Translation gives CASSMGPGTSGDDEQYF.

The V and J genes are TRBV27 and TRBJ2-7; TRBD1 agrees at 7 bases. There are 17 residues in the CDR3. Looked up from germline, CDR1 is MNHEY and CDR2 is SMNVEV (reference sequence). With V trimmed by 4 bases and J by 3 bases, 15 bases remained unmatched. CDR3 residues: CASSWQMPGQSFYEQYF. The DNA for the CDR3 is TGTGCCAGCAGTTGGCAAATGCCGGGACAGAGTTTCTACGAGCAGTACTTC.

A word on this clone: The limits of the CDR3 on the DNA are not certain, so only TCRdb's listed CDR3 is given. Different DNA sequences within this sample yield the same CDR3. This CDR3 reads CASSFGGGNTEAFF. The chain carries TRBV7-9 and TRBJ1-1. Inclusive of both ends, the CDR3 amounts to 14 amino acids. Germline CDR1 reads SEHNR; CDR2 reads FQNEAQ (reference sequence).

Worth noting for this clone: This sample also contains other DNA sequences that code for the same CDR3. This chain joins TRBV6-5 and TRBJ2-7, with 9 bases matching TRBD1. V dropped 3 bases and J dropped 6; count of bases not matched to a gene: 9. The CDR3 covers 15 residues. Per germline, CDR1 MNHEY and CDR2 SVGAGI. This CDR3 reads CASSYTGTGMREQYF. CDR3 nucleotides: TGTGCCAGCAGTTATACCGGGACAGGGATGCGCGAGCAGTACTTC.

This clone was seen a handful of times. The chain combines TRBV7-9 with TRBJ1-1, with TRBD1 identical over 10 bases. CDR1 and CDR2 from the germline V gene are SEHNR and FQNEAQ (reference sequence). Trimming at V came to 5 bases and at J to 1 base, leaving 7 bases not matched to a gene. The CDR3 length is 16 residues. CDR3: CASSLRQGARNTEAFF. As DNA, the CDR3 is TGTGCCAGCAGCCTAAGACAGGGGGCGAGGAACACTGAAGCTTTCTTT. Combining the CDR3 with reference TRBV7-9 and TRBJ1-1 gives the whole variable domain DTGVSQNPRHKITKRGQNVTFRCDPISEHNRLYWYRQTLGQGPEFLTYFQNEAQLEKSRLLSDRFSAERPKGSFSTLEIQRTEQGDSAMYLCASSLRQGARNTEAFFGQGTRLTVV.

This clone was seen a few times. The CDR3 reads CASSPNYVQETQYF. CDR3 DNA: TGTGCCAGCTCACCAAATTACGTCCAGGAGACCCAGTACTTC. V gene TRBV18 combines with J gene TRBJ2-5; the D is unclear. The CDR3 spans 14 residues. The V gene's germline CDR1 is KGHSH and CDR2 LQKENI. V was cut by 2 bases and J by 5 bases, with 12 bases left in between.

The chain recombines TRBV30 with TRBJ1-1, with a weak D call TRBD1 (5 bases). Looked up from germline, CDR1 is GTSNPN and CDR2 is SVGIG (reference sequence). This CDR3 spans 14 amino acids. Trimming took 3 bases from V and 3 from J, leaving 14 bases between them. The CDR3, as DNA: TGTGCCTGGAGCTGGTTCCGCAGGGACACTGAAGCTTTCTTT. Translating gives CAWSWFRRDTEAFF.

This chain links TRBV2 with TRBJ1-1, with 7 bases that match TRBD1. Trimming at V came to 10 bases and at J to 9 bases, leaving 14 bases not matched to a gene. The germline gives CDR1 SNHLY, CDR2 FYNNEI. The CDR3 runs 13 residues. The chain's CDR3 is CANRRTGGLKAFF. The CDR3 bases are TGTGCCAACAGGAGGACAGGAGGATTGAAAGCTTTCTTT.

The V call is TRBV6-6, the J call TRBJ2-2; TRBD2 might be the D (5 bases). Germline V gives CDR1 MNHNY, CDR2 SVGAGI (reference sequence). The CDR3 loop spans 12 amino acids. Between the trimmed V and J ends, which lost 7 bases and 5 bases, there was a span of 8 bases. CDR3 residues: CASTPGTGELFF. CDR3 DNA sequence: TGTGCCAGCACTCCGGGGACCGGGGAGCTGTTTTTT.

The chain recombines TRBV5-6 with TRBJ1-1, with no clear D. The V gene's germline CDR1 is SGHDT and CDR2 YYEEEE. V was clipped by 0 bases and J by 7 bases, with 10 bases between them. The length of the CDR3 is 13 residues. Written as DNA, the CDR3 is TGTGCCAGCAGCTTGGGTCAGTATGATGAAGCTTTCTTT. Translated, it gives CASSLGQYDEAFF.

The CDR3 is CASSRSTGSYEQYF. The CDR3 coding sequence is TGTGCCAGCAGCCGGTCGACAGGTTCCTACGAGCAGTACTTC. The chain combines TRBV14 with TRBJ2-7; possibly TRBD1 for D (6 bases). The V end lost 4 bases, the J end lost 1 base, and 11 bases lay between the germline ends. CDR3 length: 14 amino acids. Germline-derived CDR1 and CDR2 are SGHDN and FVKESK.

The rearrangement joins TRBV4-3 to TRBJ2-6; 8 nucleotides agree with TRBD1. The CDR3 is made up of 19 amino acids. The ends lost 3 bases at V and 1 base at J; junction bases unmatched: 11. CDR1 is LGHNA and CDR2 is YSLEER in the germline V gene. CDR3 region: CASSHTGTGLLSGANVLTF. The CDR3 nucleotides read TGCGCCAGCAGCCACACCGGGACAGGCCTGCTTTCTGGGGCCAACGTCCTGACTTTC.